This T cell receptor beta chain comes out of a study of CD8 T cells in Susac syndrome. CDR1 is MNHNS, CDR2 SASEGT, per germline. This CDR3 region has 19 residues. Trimming removed 1 base from V and 6 bases from J, with 26 bases in between. The authors reverse transcribed roughly 0.5 to 1 ug RNA with random hexamers. TCRdb fed the immunoSEQ multiplex PCR reads into MiXCR, producing one record per CDR3 protein. The sample contains roughly 50,000 distinct CDR3 sequences, over 90% of which appear only once. This sequence was found in a human donor in good health. Sequencing was performed on CD8+ T cells from PBMCs. V is TRBV6-1 and J is TRBJ2-3; D is perhaps TRBD2 (6 bases). The CDR3 coding sequence is TGTGCCAGCAGTGAAGTGGGGGTAGCGGTGTCGGCGGGCTTGGATACGCAGTATTTT. It translates to CASSEVGVAVSAGLDTQYF.